Each of the 19 T cell receptor beta chains below was sequenced from the same sample in a study of early T cells in non-severe SARS-CoV-2 infection. Via MiXCR, TCRdb re-called the 5' RACE reads, giving one row per CDR3 protein. This sample has 60,000 or so distinct CDR3 sequences, with 12% found just once. The sample comprised whole blood. All receptors come from an adult who was a healthcare worker with PCR-confirmed SARS-CoV-2 infection or an uninfected control (not recorded which).

J is TRBJ1-4 and V is TRBV7-2; D is unresolved. The CDR3 covers 14 residues. From germline, CDR1 is SGHTA and CDR2 FQGNSA. V lost 5 bases, J lost 8 bases, and 15 bases lay in between. The CDR3 reads CASSPGVNDEKLFF. CDR3 coding DNA: TGTGCCAGCAGCCCCGGAGTGAATGACGAAAAACTGTTTTTT. Supplemented by reference TRBV7-2 and TRBJ1-4, the full variable domain reads GAGVSQSPSNKVTEKGKDVELRCDPISGHTALYWYRQSLGQGLEFLIYFQGNSAPDKSGLPSDRFSAERTGGSVSTLTIQRTQQEDSAVYLCASSPGVNDEKLFFGSGTQLSVL.

This clonotype was detected a few times. The V and J genes are TRBV7-9 and TRBJ2-2; no clear D. Germline V gene data show CDR1 as SEHNR and CDR2 as FQNEAQ (reference sequence). Deletions cut 4 bases from V and 0 bases from J, with 15 bases between. The CDR3 is 17 amino acids. The CDR3 here is CASSSTRPDSNTGELFF. The CDR3 DNA reads TGTGCCAGCAGCTCAACTCGGCCGGATTCGAACACCGGGGAGCTGTTTTTT.

CDR3 DNA: TGTGCCAGCAGTCCAGGGGATAGGTATAATTCACCCCTCCACTTT. Its protein product is CASSPGDRYNSPLHF. V is TRBV6-5 and J is TRBJ1-6, with D possibly TRBD1 on 6 matching bases. Germline lookup yields CDR1 MNHEY and CDR2 SVGAGI. The CDR3 spans 15 residues. Trimming removed 5 bases at V and 4 bases at J, with 12 bases between.

The table lists this clonotype with many counts. The gene calls are TRBV7-6 and TRBJ1-2, with TRBD1 as a possible D gene (5 bases). V was clipped by 3 bases and J by 4 bases, with 6 bases between them. Looked up from germline, CDR1 is SGHVS and CDR2 is FNYEAQ. The CDR3 is 12 residues long. CDR3 protein: CASSLRGYGYTF. DNA for the CDR3: TGTGCCAGCAGCTTGAGGGGCTATGGCTACACCTTC.

The chain employs TRBV10-2 and TRBJ2-7, with a possible D match to TRBD1 (7 bases). The V and J ends lost 2 bases and 0 bases respectively, with 14 bases between them. This CDR3 contains 16 residues. Germline V CDR1 and CDR2: WSHSY, SAAADI. CDR3 in amino acids: CASSEAGQGGSYEQYF. The CDR3, as DNA: TGCGCCAGCAGTGAGGCAGGCCAGGGGGGCTCCTACGAGCAGTACTTC.

V gene TRBV6-1 combines with J gene TRBJ2-7; D remains ambiguous. This CDR3 has 14 residues. Germline-derived CDR1 and CDR2 are MNHNS and SASEGT. The ends were cut back, 1 base at V and 4 bases at J, with 11 bases in the middle. The CDR3 DNA reads TGTGCCAGCAGTGAAGGTCGGGCCGGATACGAGCAGTACTTC. Translated, it gives CASSEGRAGYEQYF.

This clonotype was seen many times. The rearrangement uses TRBV29-1 and TRBJ2-7; 8 bases match TRBD1. Germline CDR1 is SQVTM and CDR2 is ANQGSEA. Trimming removed 1 base from V and 1 base from J; junction bases left unmatched: 9. The length of the CDR3 is 16 residues. CDR3 protein: CSVEGGTGGSSYEQYF. The CDR3 DNA follows: TGCAGCGTTGAAGGTGGGACAGGCGGCTCGTCCTACGAGCAGTACTTC.

Remarks on this clonotype: This may be a read error: a much more frequent sequence differs by one nucleotide. V and J are TRBV28 and TRBJ2-1; the match to TRBD2 covers 9 bases. Germline loops: CDR1 MDHEN, CDR2 SYDVKM. This CDR3 is 15 amino acids long. V lost 6 bases, J lost 0 bases, and 3 bases stayed unmatched. The CDR3 sequence: CASSRSGSSYNEQFF. The CDR3, as DNA: TGTGCCAGCAGCCGTAGCGGGAGCTCCTACAATGAGCAGTTCTTC.

This chain connects TRBV5-4 to TRBJ2-2; no clear D gene. The V gene's germline CDR1 is SGHNT and CDR2 YYREEE (reference sequence). The CDR3 covers 13 residues. Trimming stripped 2 bases from V and 6 bases from J, with 8 bases between. The CDR3 coding sequence is TGTGCCAGCAGCTTTTGGGGTCCCGGGGAGCTGTTTTTT. Protein product: CASSFWGPGELFF. The whole variable domain, filled in from reference TRBV5-4 and TRBJ2-2, reads ETGVTQSPTHLIKTRGQQVTLRCSSQSGHNTVSWYQQALGQGPQFIFQYYREEENGRGNFPPRFSGLQFPNYSSELNVNALELDDSALYLCASSFWGPGELFFGEGSRLTVL.

The rearrangement uses TRBV27 and TRBJ2-1; 9 bases are shared with TRBD2. V dropped 1 base and J dropped 3; count of bases not matched to a gene: 7. From germline, CDR1 is MNHEY and CDR2 SMNVEV (reference sequence). This CDR3 is built from 17 residues. This CDR3 reads CASSLFVGTSLYNEQFF. CDR3 DNA sequence: TGTGCCAGCAGTTTATTTGTTGGGACTAGCCTCTACAATGAGCAGTTCTTC.

This chain joins TRBV2 and TRBJ2-2, with 8 bases identical to TRBD2. Germline-derived CDR1 and CDR2 are SNHLY and FYNNEI. This CDR3 comprises 14 residues. The trim removed 4 bases at V and 7 bases at J, leaving 5 bases unmatched. CDR3 amino acids: CASSGLAGLGELFF. The CDR3 DNA reads as TGTGCCAGCAGTGGTCTAGCGGGTCTCGGGGAGCTGTTTTTT.

Remarks on this clonotype: Being one base from a much bigger clone, this may be a read error. The chain couples TRBV28 to TRBJ1-1, with D maybe TRBD1 (6 bases). The germline gives CDR1 MDHEN, CDR2 SYDVKM. V dropped 1 base and J dropped 4 bases, with 7 bases sitting between them. The length of the CDR3 is 13 residues. Here the CDR3 reads CASSLSGATEAFF. In nucleotides, the CDR3 is TGTGCCAGCAGTTTATCAGGGGCCACTGAAGCTTTCTTT.

The CDR3, as DNA: TGCGCCAGCAGTGAGTCCAGGACAGATACGCAGTATTTT. Its protein product is CASSESRTDTQYF. The chain carries TRBV10-2 and TRBJ2-3; the D is unclear. Germline V gene data show CDR1 as WSHSY and CDR2 as SAAADI. The CDR3 length is 13 residues. Trimming removed 0 bases from V and 3 bases from J, with 4 bases in between.

In its sample, this clonotype was seen many times. CDR3 in DNA: TGTGCCACCAGCAGATCGAGACAGGGGTCTGCCTACAATGAGCAGTTCTTC. Translation: CATSRSRQGSAYNEQFF. The chain couples TRBV15 to TRBJ2-1, with 8 bases fitting TRBD1. Germline V gene lookup returns CDR1 LNHNV and CDR2 YYDKDF (reference sequence). The CDR3 spans 17 residues. Germline trimming cut 2 bases from V and 2 bases from J; bases unmatched to any gene: 8.

A few counts support this clonotype. The chain couples TRBV6-4 to TRBJ1-1; D is undetermined. Trimming took off 3 bases at V and 0 bases at J, with 5 bases between the two ends. Germline CDR1 is MRHNA and CDR2 is SNTAGT. The CDR3 length is 13 residues. The CDR3 region is CASSEALNTEAFF. The CDR3 DNA is TGTGCCAGCAGTGAGGCCTTGAACACTGAAGCTTTCTTT.

This clonotype was counted many times. V gene TRBV7-9 combines with J gene TRBJ2-4; 9 bases match TRBD1. V was pared by 8 bases and J by 7 bases, with 9 bases of the junction left unmatched. Germline CDR1 SEHNR, CDR2 FQNEAQ (reference sequence). CDR3 length: 14 amino acids. The CDR3 loop is CASQLGTGWNIQYF. For the CDR3, the DNA is TGTGCCAGCCAACTGGGGACAGGGTGGAACATTCAGTACTTC.

This clonotype was counted at least ten times. The chain has TRBV5-1 and TRBJ2-5; TRBD2 aligns across 11 bases. V was clipped by 3 bases and J by 2 bases; unmatched bases: 6. The CDR3 runs 16 residues. In germline, CDR1 is SGHRS, CDR2 YFSETQ. The CDR3 reads CASSSKLAGVQETQYF. As DNA, the CDR3 is TGCGCCAGCAGCTCCAAACTAGCGGGGGTACAAGAGACCCAGTACTTC.

In its sample, this clonotype was seen a few times. The V and J genes are TRBV7-2 and TRBJ1-2, with a possible D match to TRBD1 (5 bases). Trimming left V 1 base short and J 0 bases short, with 15 bases between. The CDR3 extends over 17 amino acids. Per germline, CDR1 SGHTA and CDR2 FQGNSA. DNA of the CDR3: TGTGCCAGCAGCTTAGGGGGAGGGGCAAGAGCTAACTATGGCTACACCTTC. Protein product: CASSLGGGARANYGYTF.

The chain employs TRBV19 and TRBJ1-5, with D unclear. There are 14 residues in the CDR3. The V end was cut by 1 base, the J end by 7 bases, with 11 bases between. Looked up from germline, CDR1 is LNHDA and CDR2 is SQIVND (reference sequence). The CDR3 is CASSIGQVIQPQHF. For the CDR3, the DNA is TGTGCCAGTAGTATAGGGCAGGTCATCCAGCCCCAGCATTTT.